This record looks at one TCR beta chain sequence and its context. This record belongs to a study of T cell changes during pregnancy in multiple sclerosis. Measured with immunoSEQ multiplex PCR; TCRdb has only the in-frame clones, and not every one. The sample lists 40,000 to 55,000 clones; around 90% were seen once. The junction had 7 bases not matched to a gene; V was cut back by 9 bases and J by 4 bases. Germline assignment: CDR1 SEHNR and CDR2 FQNEAQ (reference sequence). This CDR3 has 14 residues. The source is a female donor in good health, enrolled as a control in a pregnancy study. The sample was peripheral blood, taken in the first trimester of pregnancy. This chain links TRBV7-9 with TRBJ2-3, with 10 bases identical to TRBD2. CDR3 residues: CARAERGGPDTQYF. As DNA, the CDR3 is TGTGCCAGGGCTGAGCGGGGGGGCCCAGATACGCAGTATTTT.